The clone carrying this T cell receptor (beta chain) showed up just a few times. The antigen remains undetermined. This CDR3 spans 14 amino acids. Germline values: CDR1 MNHEY, CDR2 SMNVEV (reference sequence). V dropped 3 bases and J dropped 4 bases, with 12 bases sitting between them. With iRepertoire HTBI primers and Arm-PCR of CDR3 regions, TCR beta libraries were built. Each CDR3 protein is one row after TCRdb ran MiXCR on the multiplex PCR reads. The sample contains around 450,000 distinct CDR3 sequences, 20% to 25% of which appear only once. This specimen belongs to a study of regulatory T cells in long-lasting Graves disease. Study conclusions and caveats: Newly diagnosed disease favored TRBV20-1 and TRBJ2-1 over persistent disease. The study examined only peripheral blood, not thyroid tissue. Persistent Graves' patients possessed reduced TCR diversity relative to recently diagnosed ones.

Time point specified: persistent/refractory GD, antithyroid drugs over 5 years with positive TRAb. Construction of the TCR library relied on RNA isolated from PBMCs. Clinicians diagnosed Graves' disease using American Thyroid Association guidelines. Sequenced here: peripheral blood mononuclear cells (PBMCs), sampled when the disease was refractory, from a patient treated with antithyroid drugs. This receptor was identified in a female donor with Graves disease. V and J are TRBV27 and TRBJ1-1, with TRBD1 as a possible D gene (6 bases). CDR3 DNA sequence: TGTGCCAGCAGTTTCGGGGGGCATGGCACTGAAGCTTTCTTT. Protein product: CASSFGGHGTEAFF.